This is a list of T cell receptor beta chains from one sample in a study of beta chain features in type 1 diabetes. The method was immunoSEQ multiplex PCR; TCRdb's version includes in-frame clones alone and lacks a portion of them. The data show some 350,000 clones, with 13% seen just once and roughly 0.015% held by the top ten. The sequenced material came from naive CD4+ T cells from blood. The receptors were sampled from a woman aged 18-29 years with type 1 diabetes. Each CDR3 is given with its conserved first and last residue. The order of the fields is J gene, V gene, clone size, D gene, CDR3 DNA, CDR3 protein. The D gene is left open where the match is weak. Size tells how often a clone was seen (once, few, many) or the class of an expanded clone, and some rows leave it out.

>TRBJ2-1|TRBV7-8|NA|TRBD2
TGTGCCAGCAGCTTAGGACTAGCGGAGTACAATGAGCAGTTCTTC
CASSLGLAEYNEQFF
>TRBJ2-7|TRBV7-3|few|TRBD1
TGTGCCAGCAGCCACGATGGGACAGGGCAGTACGAGCAGTACTTC
CASSHDGTGQYEQYF
>TRBJ1-5|TRBV10-3|NA|TRBD1
TGTGCCATCAGTGATGAGGGACAGGGCAATCAGCCCCAGCATTTT
CAISDEGQGNQPQHF
>TRBJ1-1|TRBV30|NA|TRBD1
TGTGCCTGGAGTGTAAAGCCCCCTGGACAGGGGAACACTGAAGCTTTCTTT
CAWSVKPPGQGNTEAFF
>TRBJ2-1|TRBV6-6|NA|TRBD2
TGTGCCAGCAGTTTCGGACTAGCGGACTACAATGAGCAGTTCTTC
CASSFGLADYNEQFF
>TRBJ2-2|TRBV5-4|NA|TRBD2
TGTGCCAGCAGCCGGGGAGGGGCTGAACCCCGGGAGCTGTTTTTT
CASSRGGAEPRELFF
>TRBJ2-1|TRBV19|many|NA
TGTGCCAGTAGTATCGGCGGGATAAGCTATGAGCAGTTCTTC
CASSIGGISYEQFF
>TRBJ1-2|TRBV20-1|NA|NA
TGCAGTGCCCCAGGGGACTATGGCTACACCTTC
CSAPGDYGYTF
>TRBJ2-6|TRBV4-3|few|NA
TGCGCCAGCAGCCCCCATATGGCCGACTCTGGGGCCAACGTCCTGACTTTC
CASSPHMADSGANVLTF
>TRBJ2-1|TRBV4-2|NA|NA
TGTGCCAGCAGCCGGGCGGCGGGCAATGAGCAGTTCTTC
CASSRAAGNEQFF
>TRBJ1-1|TRBV20-1|few|NA
TGCAGTGGAGGGGGGGGCGCTGAAGCTTTCTTT
CSGGGGAEAFF
>TRBJ2-1|TRBV7-9|few|NA
TGTGCCAGCAGCCCTCCTCTGGGGGGCAATGAGCAGTTCTTC
CASSPPLGGNEQFF
>TRBJ2-1|TRBV19|NA|TRBD1
TGTGCCAGTAGTATAGGGGACAGGGTTGGTGAGCAGTTCTTC
CASSIGDRVGEQFF
>TRBJ2-1|TRBV29-1|few|TRBD1
TGCAGCGCCCTGGGACAGGGGGCCTACAATGAGCAGTTCTTC
CSALGQGAYNEQFF
>TRBJ2-7|TRBV7-9|few|NA
TGTGCCAGCAGCTTAGAACAGTCCTACGAGCAGTACTTC
CASSLEQSYEQYF
>TRBJ2-2|TRBV2|NA|TRBD1
TGTGCCAGCAAGGACAGGGCGAACACCGGGGAGCTGTTTTTT
CASKDRANTGELFF
>TRBJ2-5|TRBV4-3|few|NA
TGCGCCAGCAGCCAGTTACAAGAGACCCAGTACTTC
CASSQLQETQYF
>TRBJ2-1|TRBV4-3|NA|TRBD2
TGCGCCAGCAGCCAAGAAGTACTGGCTAGCGGAAACAATGAGCAGTTCTTC
CASSQEVLASGNNEQFF
>TRBJ2-5|TRBV21-1|NA|NA
TGTGCCAGCAGCACCCGAGGCTTTAATAGCGGGAGGTACCAAGAGACCCAGTACTTC
CASSTRGFNSGRYQETQYF
>TRBJ2-1|TRBV28|many|NA
TGTGCCAGCGGGAGGCGGTTGGTCTTC
CASGRRLVF
>TRBJ2-1|TRBV29-1|few|TRBD1
TGCAGCGTTGATAGACAGGGGTGGGACAATGAGCAGTTCTTC
CSVDRQGWDNEQFF
>TRBJ1-1|TRBV9|few|NA
TGTGCCAGCAGCGTTGGTGGAAACGGACCAGGGGCTTTCTTT
CASSVGGNGPGAFF
>TRBJ1-1|TRBV28|few|TRBD1
TGTGCCAGCAGTTTATACGGGACAGAGGATACTGAAGCTTTCTTT
CASSLYGTEDTEAFF
>TRBJ1-2|TRBV30|NA|TRBD1
TGTGCCTGGAGCGGACAGGGAAGAGGCGGCTACACCTTC
CAWSGQGRGGYTF
>TRBJ1-2|TRBV4-3|NA|NA
TGCGCCAGCAGCCAAGGGCGGCGGATTAACTATGGCTACACCTTC
CASSQGRRINYGYTF
>TRBJ1-5|TRBV15|NA|NA
TGTGCCACCAGCAGCCCCATAGGCAATCAGCCCCAGCATTTT
CATSSPIGNQPQHF
>TRBJ1-3|TRBV29-1|NA|NA
TGCAGCGTTGAAGATCGTCAGGCTGGAAACACCATATATTTT
CSVEDRQAGNTIYF
>TRBJ1-5|TRBV19|NA|NA
TGTGCCAGTAGTAAAGTGGGAGCGGGGAATCAGCCCCAGCATTTT
CASSKVGAGNQPQHF
>TRBJ2-5|TRBV5-6|few|TRBD2
TGTGCCAGCAGCTTGGCAGTAGCGCTAGCGGGAGTGGGGGAGACCCAGTACTTC
CASSLAVALAGVGETQYF
>TRBJ2-3|TRBV28|few|NA
TGTGCCAGCAGATATAGCACAGATACGCAGTATTTT
CASRYSTDTQYF
>TRBJ1-1|TRBV30|NA|NA
TGTGCCTGGAGGAGGTCGTATAACACTGAAGCTTTCTTT
CAWRRSYNTEAFF
>TRBJ1-1|TRBV2|few|NA
TGTGCCAGCAGTGCCCAAGGAGCCCCGGGGGCTGAAGCTTTCTTT
CASSAQGAPGAEAFF
>TRBJ2-5|TRBV7-7|few|NA
TGTGCCAGCAGCTCCGACAGGGGAGGGAGAGAGACCCAGTACTTC
CASSSDRGGRETQYF
>TRBJ2-7|TRBV5-1|few|NA
TGCGCCAGCAGCATGACAATCAACGAGCAGTACTTC
CASSMTINEQYF
>TRBJ1-5|TRBV7-9|NA|NA
TGTGCCAGCAGCTTATCGGGTGGTCAGCCCCAGCATTTT
CASSLSGGQPQHF
>TRBJ2-3|TRBV5-1|once|TRBD1
TGCGCCAGCAGCTTTCAGGGGGCAGATACGCAGTATTTT
CASSFQGADTQYF
>TRBJ2-1|TRBV6-6|few|NA
TGTGCCAGCAGGCCTACTAGCGCTCAAGGGGGTGAGCAGTTCTTC
CASRPTSAQGGEQFF
>TRBJ2-1|TRBV4-2|few|TRBD2
TGTGCCAGCAGCCAAGATACAGAACTAGCGGGAGTGATTGAGCAGTTCTTC
CASSQDTELAGVIEQFF
>TRBJ1-1|TRBV7-2|few|NA
TGTGCCAGCAACCTTCAGTCGGGTGAAGCTTTCTTT
CASNLQSGEAFF
>TRBJ2-7|TRBV1|few|NA
TGCACCAGCAGCCAAGATCCAGACGGCGGGCTAGTGGTGAGCTACGAGCAGTACTTC
CTSSQDPDGGLVVSYEQYF
>TRBJ2-1|TRBV2|NA|TRBD2
TGTGCCAGCAGAGCTCTAGCGGGAGTGCTTAATGAGCAGTTCTTC
CASRALAGVLNEQFF
>TRBJ2-5|TRBV18|NA|NA
TGTGCCAGCTCACCACCCAACACCCCGGGAGTGGACCAGTACTTC
CASSPPNTPGVDQYF
>TRBJ1-1|TRBV5-4|NA|TRBD1
TGTGCCAGCAGCTCGAGCGGGACAGGGCGTGGAGCTTTCTTT
CASSSSGTGRGAFF
>TRBJ2-3|TRBV4-1|NA|TRBD2
TGCGCCAGCAGCCGGACTAGCGGGAGCACAGATACGCAGTATTTT
CASSRTSGSTDTQYF
>TRBJ1-2|TRBV2|NA|NA
TGTGCCAGCAGTGATTTGGGGCAAGGCTATGGCTACACCTTC
CASSDLGQGYGYTF
>TRBJ2-1|TRBV7-9|NA|TRBD2
TGTGCCAGCAGCTTAGGGGGGGGACTAGCGGAATACAATGAGCAGTTCTTC
CASSLGGGLAEYNEQFF
>TRBJ2-1|TRBV30|few|TRBD1
TGTGCCTGGAGTTCCGGGACAGTCAATGAGCAGTTCTTC
CAWSSGTVNEQFF
>TRBJ2-5|TRBV15|few|TRBD1
TGTGCCACCAGCAGACCCGGACAGGGGGTAGAGACCCAGTACTTC
CATSRPGQGVETQYF
>TRBJ1-1|TRBV18|few|NA
TGTGCCAGCTCAACAGGGAGTACTTCCGTCCCCACTGAAGCTTTCTTT
CASSTGSTSVPTEAFF
>TRBJ2-5|TRBV7-2|NA|NA
TGTGCCAGCAGCTTAGGGGCGGCAGGGCGCCAAGAGACCCAGTACTTC
CASSLGAAGRQETQYF
>TRBJ2-1|TRBV18|NA|NA
TGTGCCAGCTCACCGGCGGGTATCTCCTACAATGAGCAGTTCTTC
CASSPAGISYNEQFF
>TRBJ1-1|TRBV7-2|NA|TRBD1
TGTGCCAGCAGCTCTGTCCCGGGACAGGGAATGAACACTGAAGCTTTCTTT
CASSSVPGQGMNTEAFF
>TRBJ2-3|TRBV7-9|NA|TRBD2
TGTGCCAGCAGCTCGTACATAGCGGGGGTTAGCACAGATACGCAGTATTTT
CASSSYIAGVSTDTQYF